What follows are 29 T cell receptor beta chains derived from one specimen sequenced in a study of Tregs in tolerant kidney transplant recipients (dated by TCRdb to the late 2010s). Libraries were prepared through the immunoSEQ multiplex PCR assay. The table comes from immuneACCESS by way of TCRdb, which keeps in-frame sequences with V and J called. Part of the clones is missing from these tables; in studies checked, under half for an unresolved V gene and the rest for unknown reasons. This sample has some 110,000 clones in its table, and roughly 92% of those were observed once. Of the sample, approximately 0.59% falls within the top ten clones. Sequencing input: CD4+ T cells from blood. The receptor source for this set is a human donor in good health.

The genes are TRBV5-1 and TRBJ1-1; TRBD1 matches 8 bases. In germline, CDR1 is SGHRS, CDR2 YFSETQ. This CDR3 has 14 residues. V dropped 8 bases and J dropped 1; count of bases not matched to a gene: 7. The CDR3 loop is CASDRGTGNTEAFF. The CDR3 coding sequence is TGCGCCAGTGACAGGGGAACGGGGAACACTGAAGCTTTCTTT.

This chain connects TRBV6-6 to TRBJ1-4; 7 bases are a match to TRBD1. CDR1 MNHNY and CDR2 SVGAGI come from the germline V gene (reference sequence). The V and J ends lost 6 bases and 4 bases, in that order; junction bases with no gene match: 8. CDR3 length equals 15 residues. CDR3 residues: CASRRQGMVNEKLFF. DNA for the CDR3: TGTGCCAGCAGAAGACAGGGAATGGTTAATGAAAAACTGTTTTTT.

This chain connects TRBV7-8 to TRBJ2-7; TRBD2 agrees at 8 bases. The CDR3 runs to 15 residues. Trimming at V came to 0 bases and at J to 4 bases, leaving 5 bases not matched to a gene. Germline CDR1 SGHVS, CDR2 FQNEAQ. This CDR3 reads CASSLASGGTYEQYF. The CDR3 DNA sequence: TGTGCCAGCAGCTTAGCGAGCGGGGGTACATACGAGCAGTACTTC.

The V call is TRBV7-8, the J call TRBJ2-1; weak D call: TRBD2 (6 bases). The V and J ends lost 2 bases and 1 base respectively, with 9 bases between them. The CDR3 is made up of 15 amino acids. Germline V lookup: CDR1 SGHVS, CDR2 FQNEAQ. CDR3 bases: TGTGCCAGCAGCTTAAGAGCGGGTTCCTACAATGAGCAGTTCTTC. Its protein product is CASSLRAGSYNEQFF. Full variable domain (outside the CDR3, taken from reference TRBV7-8 and TRBJ2-1): GAGVSQSPRYKVAKRGQDVALRCDPISGHVSLFWYQQALGQGPEFLTYFQNEAQLDKSGLPSDRFFAERPEGSVSTLKIQRTQQEDSAVYLCASSLRAGSYNEQFFGPGTRLTVL.

This chain links TRBV6-6 with TRBJ1-2, with 7 bases aligning to TRBD1. CDR3 length: 14 residues. V dropped 2 bases and J dropped 3; count of bases not matched to a gene: 3. Germline V gives CDR1 MNHNY, CDR2 SVGAGI (reference sequence). In DNA form, the CDR3 reads TGTGCCAGCAGTTACGCCGGGACAGACTATGGCTACACCTTC. This codes for CASSYAGTDYGYTF.

The V and J genes are TRBV19 and TRBJ1-4; D is perhaps TRBD1 (6 bases). V lost 1 base to trimming and J lost 6 bases, with 9 bases between them. Looked up from germline, CDR1 is LNHDA and CDR2 is SQIVND (reference sequence). The CDR3 covers 14 residues. CDR3 nucleotides: TGTGCCAGTAGTATAGGAAACAGGGATGAAAAACTGTTTTTT. It is translated as CASSIGNRDEKLFF.

The rearrangement uses TRBV7-2 and TRBJ1-1, with D perhaps matching TRBD1 (5 bases). This CDR3 contains 15 residues. Trimming took 4 bases from V and 7 from J, leaving 19 bases between them. CDR1 is SGHTA, CDR2 FQGNSA, per germline. CDR3 coding DNA: TGTGCCAGCAGCTCAATGACGACTCAGGGCCTTGAAGCTTTCTTT. Its protein is CASSSMTTQGLEAFF.

The chain carries TRBV6-5 and TRBJ2-1; D tentatively reads TRBD1 or TRBD2 (6 bases each). This CDR3 is 14 amino acids long. The ends were cut back, 8 bases at V and 8 bases at J, with 19 bases in the middle. Per germline, CDR1 MNHEY and CDR2 SVGAGI. In DNA, the CDR3 is TGTGCCAGCCGTAAAGGGGGGCCTAAAGATGAGCAGTTCTTC. Translating it yields CASRKGGPKDEQFF.

V and J are TRBV11-2 and TRBJ1-1; 8 nucleotides match TRBD1. The CDR3 runs 15 residues. CDR1 and CDR2 from the germline V gene are SGHAT and FQNNGV. J lost 5 bases, V lost 4 bases, and 9 bases had no gene match. The DNA of the CDR3 is TGTGCCAGCAGCTCGTTGGACAGGGCAGGGACTGAAGCTTTCTTT. The encoded protein is CASSSLDRAGTEAFF.

The chain has TRBV7-9 and TRBJ2-2; perhaps TRBD2 as D (6 bases). The germline V gene encodes CDR1 SEHNR and CDR2 FQNEAQ (reference sequence). This CDR3 has 15 amino acids. Trimming cost V 8 bases and J 1 base, with 14 bases left between them. CDR3 amino acids: CASGWDSRNTGELFF. CDR3 nucleotides: TGTGCCAGCGGCTGGGACTCAAGGAACACCGGGGAGCTGTTTTTT.

The rearrangement uses TRBV7-6 and TRBJ2-1, with D uncertain. Per germline, CDR1 SGHVS and CDR2 FNYEAQ. V was cut by 2 bases and J by 9 bases, with 5 bases left in between. The CDR3 extends over 11 amino acids. CDR3 in amino acids: CASSLTGEQFF. CDR3 nucleotides: TGTGCCAGCAGCTTAACGGGTGAGCAGTTCTTC.

This rearrangement joins TRBV2 to TRBJ1-5, with TRBD1 identical over 10 bases. The germline V gene has CDR1 SNHLY and CDR2 FYNNEI. CDR3 length: 15 amino acids. Losses at the gene ends were 6 bases for V and 1 base for J; bases not matched to a gene: 3. This chain's CDR3 is CASRRQGASNQPQHF. The CDR3, as DNA: TGTGCCAGCAGACGACAGGGGGCCAGCAATCAGCCCCAGCATTTT.

This chain joins TRBV7-8 and TRBJ2-5; 9 bases agree with TRBD1. The CDR3 loop spans 16 amino acids. Trimming at V came to 2 bases and at J to 5 bases, leaving 9 bases not matched to a gene. CDR1 SGHVS and CDR2 FQNEAQ come from the germline V gene. CDR3 in amino acids: CASSLSGSTGGETQYF. The CDR3 bases are TGTGCCAGCAGCTTATCCGGCTCGACAGGGGGGGAGACCCAGTACTTC.

The CDR3: CAWGSGTSPSNEQFF. DNA for the CDR3: TGTGCCTGGGGAAGCGGGACTAGCCCCTCCAATGAGCAGTTCTTC. The genes are TRBV30 and TRBJ2-1; 9 nucleotides match TRBD2. The V and J ends lost 5 bases and 6 bases, in that order; junction bases with no gene match: 11. The CDR3 consists of 15 residues. CDR1 is GTSNPN and CDR2 is SVGIG in the germline V gene (reference sequence).

This clone appeared a single time. J is TRBJ1-3 and V is TRBV5-4; possible D gene TRBD1, 5 bases. Germline CDR1 reads SGHNT; CDR2 reads YYREEE (reference sequence). V lost 4 bases, J lost 0 bases, and 14 bases lay in between. The CDR3 totals 16 residues. The CDR3 DNA sequence: TGTGCCAGCAGCCGGGACGGACGTAGCTCTGGAAACACCATATATTTT. This gives the protein CASSRDGRSSGNTIYF.

This chain joins TRBV18 and TRBJ2-7; TRBD2 aligns across 10 bases. Germline CDR1 reads KGHSH; CDR2 reads LQKENI. The V and J ends lost 4 bases and 2 bases, in that order; junction bases with no gene match: 5. The CDR3 sequence is 15 residues long. The CDR3 reads CASSRGTSAAYEQYF. CDR3 in DNA: TGTGCCAGCTCACGAGGGACTAGCGCGGCCTACGAGCAGTACTTC.

The rearrangement joins TRBV10-2 to TRBJ2-5; no firm D call. V lost 6 bases and J 2 bases, leaving 13 bases between the germline ends. The germline gives CDR1 WSHSY, CDR2 SAAADI. This CDR3 is 14 amino acids long. CDR3 protein: CASRLSRTQETQYF. The CDR3 DNA reads TGCGCCAGCAGGCTCTCTAGAACTCAAGAGACCCAGTACTTC.

The chain's CDR3 is CASSQQGASYNEQFF. The CDR3 DNA follows: TGCGCCAGCAGCCAACAGGGGGCCTCCTACAATGAGCAGTTCTTC. The chain carries TRBV4-1 and TRBJ2-1; TRBD1 matches 8 bases. With V trimmed by 2 bases and J by 0 bases, 0 bases remained unmatched. The CDR3 contains 15 residues. Germline loops: CDR1 MGHRA, CDR2 YSYEKL.

The chain joins TRBV19 to TRBJ1-1; 7 nucleotides align to TRBD1. Germline CDR1 reads LNHDA; CDR2 reads SQIVND (reference sequence). CDR3 length: 13 amino acids. Unmatched junction bases numbered 11, after V lost 5 bases and J lost 11 bases. The chain's CDR3 is CASSARQGVQAFF. The CDR3 DNA is TGTGCCAGTAGTGCTCGACAGGGCGTGCAGGCTTTCTTT. Supplemented by reference TRBV19 and TRBJ1-1, the full variable domain reads DGGITQSPKYLFRKEGQNVTLSCEQNLNHDAMYWYRQDPGQGLRLIYYSQIVNDFQKGDIAEGYSVSREKKESFPLTVTSAQKNPTAFYLCASSARQGVQAFFGQGTRLTVV.

The J gene is TRBJ1-1, the V gene TRBV2, with no clear D. Germline V gives CDR1 SNHLY, CDR2 FYNNEI. This CDR3 is built from 12 residues. V gave up 10 bases and J gave up 1 base, with 10 bases separating them. CDR3 sequence (DNA): TGTGCCACCAAGGGATCGAACACTGAAGCTTTCTTT. It is translated as CATKGSNTEAFF.

The rearrangement links TRBV18 to TRBJ1-6; 7 bases map to TRBD1. The CDR3 is 14 residues long. V was clipped by 4 bases and J by 9 bases; unmatched bases: 6. Germline-derived CDR1 and CDR2 are KGHSH and LQKENI. CDR3 nucleotide sequence: TGTGCCAGCTCACGAGAGGGACAGCCTTCACCCCTCCACTTT. This codes for CASSREGQPSPLHF.

J is TRBJ1-3 and V is TRBV2; D remains unclear. Trimming took off 7 bases at V and 2 bases at J, with 15 bases between the two ends. Germline V CDR1 and CDR2: SNHLY, FYNNEI. CDR3 length equals 15 residues. Here the CDR3 DNA reads TGTGCCAGCACCTCGGTCGGGAGAGCTGGAAACACCATATATTTT. As protein: CASTSVGRAGNTIYF.

Worth noting for this clone: At one end the junction does not follow the germline gene, possibly because of a read error. The rearrangement uses TRBV6-5 and TRBJ2-3; 8 bases match TRBD1. The V gene's germline CDR1 is MNHEY and CDR2 SVGAGI. The CDR3 contains 14 residues. The DNA for the CDR3 is TGTGCCAGTAGTTCAGGACAGGGTCAGAATACGCAGTATTTT. As protein: CASSSGQGQNTQYF.

This chain connects TRBV7-9 to TRBJ2-5; D assignment may be TRBD1 or TRBD2 (5 bases each). The CDR3 length is 14 residues. Trimming left V 5 bases short and J 5 bases short, with 15 bases between. In germline, CDR1 is SEHNR, CDR2 FQNEAQ (reference sequence). The CDR3 coding sequence is TGTGCCAGCAGCCCGGGGCAGGCGGGCGAGACCCAGTACTTC. Encoded protein: CASSPGQAGETQYF.

The CDR3 region has the DNA TGTGCCAGCAGCGTACGAGGGAGGGCCGGGAGCAATGAGCAGTTCTTC. Translated: CASSVRGRAGSNEQFF. The V gene is TRBV9, the J gene TRBJ2-1; 7 bases match TRBD2. Germline V gene data show CDR1 as SGDLS and CDR2 as YYNGEE. J gave up 6 bases and V 1 base, and 10 bases lay outside the gene matches. The CDR3 is 16 amino acids. The full variable domain, its missing parts supplied by reference TRBV9 and TRBJ2-1, is DSGVTQTPKHLITATGQRVTLRCSPRSGDLSVYWYQQSLDQGLQFLIQYYNGEERAKGNILERFSAQQFPDLHSELNLSSLELGDSALYFCASSVRGRAGSNEQFFGPGTRLTVL.

The rearrangement joins TRBV19 to TRBJ1-4; D call uncertain. The V gene lost 4 bases and the J gene lost 0 bases, with 9 bases spanning the gap. The CDR3 sequence is 15 residues long. In germline, CDR1 is LNHDA, CDR2 SQIVND (reference sequence). CDR3 protein: CASSRLYPTNEKLFF. The CDR3 DNA sequence: TGTGCCAGTAGTAGGTTGTACCCAACTAATGAAAAACTGTTTTTT.

The rearrangement links TRBV6-1 to TRBJ2-3; D is ambiguous. The CDR3 totals 15 residues. Per the germline V gene, CDR1 is MNHNS and CDR2 is SASEGT. The V gene lost 2 bases and the J gene lost 2 bases, with 11 bases spanning the gap. The CDR3 here is CASSETPTPTDTQYF. The CDR3 DNA reads TGTGCCAGCAGTGAAACGCCTACGCCCACAGATACGCAGTATTTT.

The chain uses TRBV7-9 and TRBJ2-1; the match to TRBD2 covers 10 bases. The ends lost 3 bases at V and 4 bases at J; junction bases unmatched: 6. Germline V lookup: CDR1 SEHNR, CDR2 FQNEAQ (reference sequence). This CDR3 contains 16 residues. CDR3 residues: CASSLASGRGYNEQFF. The CDR3 nucleotides read TGTGCCAGCAGCTTGGCTAGCGGGAGAGGTTACAATGAGCAGTTCTTC.

The rearrangement uses TRBV29-1 and TRBJ2-6; no clear D. Germline CDR1 SQVTM, CDR2 ANQGSEA. Trimming left V 7 bases short and J 7 bases short, with 14 bases between. The CDR3 sequence is 13 residues long. The CDR3 loop reads CSADQTGANVLTF. The DNA of the CDR3 is TGCAGCGCCGACCAGACGGGTGCCAACGTCCTGACTTTC.